The rows below give T cell receptor beta chains drawn from one sample of a study of technical replicates of blood from a few donors. Repertoires were generated with immunoSEQ multiplex PCR, while TCRdb's copy carries only in-frame clones and drops some. The sample has approximately 82,000 clones, more than 85% seen once. The specimen sequenced was T cells isolated from PBMCs. The receptor source for this set is a human donor in good health. Some clones in this sample may be carry-over from other donors' samples. Each CDR3 is given with its conserved first and last residue. A D gene is named only where the DNA matches it firmly. Expanded clones get a size class; other rows say once, few or many, or leave the size out.

D	size	J	length	V	DNA	CDR3
TRBD2	-	TRBJ2-7	13	TRBV15	TGTGCCCTTGAACTAGCGGGATTGGGGGAGCAGTACTTC	CALELAGLGEQYF
-	-	TRBJ2-7	15	TRBV6-6	TGTGCCAGCCTCGACTCAGGGTCAATCTCCTACGAGCAGTACTTC	CASLDSGSISYEQYF
TRBD1	-	TRBJ1-5	13	TRBV10-3	TGTGCCACCACAGGGGGTGGCAATCAGCCCCAGCATTTT	CATTGGGNQPQHF
TRBD1	-	TRBJ2-5	15	TRBV7-2	TGTGCCAGCAGCTTAAGCACAGGGGGCCAAGAGACCCAGTACTTC	CASSLSTGGQETQYF
TRBD2	-	TRBJ2-2	17	TRBV9	TGTGCCAGCAGCGCCCCCCGGGCGGGAGGGCCAGACGGGGAGCTGTTTTTT	CASSAPRAGGPDGELFF
-	once	TRBJ2-5	15	TRBV10-3	TGTGCCATCAGTGAGACCAGGAATCTACAAGAGACCCAGTACTTC	CAISETRNLQETQYF
TRBD2	-	TRBJ2-3	18	TRBV30	TGTGCCTGGAGTGTACTAACTAGCGGGACACTAAGCACAGATACGCAGTATTTT	CAWSVLTSGTLSTDTQYF
TRBD1	-	TRBJ2-2	15	TRBV10-1	TGCGCCAGCAGTGTCGCCGGACAGGGGCACGGGGAGCTGTTTTTT	CASSVAGQGHGELFF
TRBD1	-	TRBJ1-1	14	TRBV9	TGTGCCAGCAGCGCGGGACAGTCGAACACTGAAGCTTTCTTT	CASSAGQSNTEAFF
-	-	TRBJ2-2	13	TRBV7-9	TGTGCCAGCAGCCCCCCAGACACCGGGGAGCTGTTTTTT	CASSPPDTGELFF
-	-	TRBJ1-5	13	TRBV2	TGTGCCAGCAGGGGGGAGGGGAATCAGCCCCAGCATTTT	CASRGEGNQPQHF
TRBD2	-	TRBJ2-5	14	TRBV9	TGTGCCAGCAGCGTAGATAGCGGGAGGGACACCCAGTACTTC	CASSVDSGRDTQYF
-	-	TRBJ1-4	14	TRBV16	TGTGCCAGCAGCCGAGGGAGAATTTATGAAAAACTGTTTTTT	CASSRGRIYEKLFF
TRBD2	-	TRBJ2-7	15	TRBV14	TGTGCCAGCAGCCAAGGGGCTAGCGGGAGGTACGAGCAGTACTTC	CASSQGASGRYEQYF
TRBD1	-	TRBJ2-7	12	TRBV19	TGTGCCAGTAGCGGGACAGTCTACGAGCAGTACTTC	CASSGTVYEQYF
TRBD2	-	TRBJ2-3	18	TRBV4-1	TGCGCCAGCAGCCAAGAGGCTAGCGGGAGAGGGCACGCAGATACGCAGTATTTT	CASSQEASGRGHADTQYF
-	-	TRBJ2-5	13	TRBV10-3	TGTGCCATCAGTGGTAGCGCGCAAGAGACCCAGTACTTC	CAISGSAQETQYF
-	once	TRBJ1-5	14	TRBV7-2	TGTGCCAGCAGCTTATCCGGGGGCAATCAGCCCCAGCATTTT	CASSLSGGNQPQHF
-	-	TRBJ1-2	14	TRBV5-4	TGTGCCAGCAGCTTGTTCGGGGATAACTACGGCTACACCTTC	CASSLFGDNYGYTF
TRBD2	-	TRBJ2-3	16	TRBV15	TGTGCCACCAGCCGACCCGCGGGAGGGCCCTCAGATACGCAGTATTTT	CATSRPAGGPSDTQYF
-	-	TRBJ2-7	14	TRBV9	TGTGCCAGCAGCGTGGCAGGCACCTCATACGAGCAGTACTTC	CASSVAGTSYEQYF
TRBD1	-	TRBJ2-1	15	TRBV6-5	TGTGCCAGCAGTCCGGGACAGGGGACCAACAATGAGCAGTTCTTC	CASSPGQGTNNEQFF
-	once	TRBJ2-7	15	TRBV4-3	TGCGCCAGCAGCCAAGGGGACACCCTTAGCTACGAGCAGTACTTC	CASSQGDTLSYEQYF
-	-	TRBJ2-1	15	TRBV2	TGTGCCAGCACCGCAGACTCCCCTCGGTCCAATGAGCAGTTCTTC	CASTADSPRSNEQFF
TRBD2	-	TRBJ2-2	16	TRBV7-9	TGTGCCAGCAGCTCCGCTAGCGGGAGTAGTGTCGGGGAGCTGTTTTTT	CASSSASGSSVGELFF
-	-	TRBJ2-5	11	TRBV6-6	TGTGCTAGTGTTCTCTGGGAGACCCAGTACTTC	CASVLWETQYF
-	-	TRBJ2-1	13	TRBV29-1	TGCAGCGTTGAAGTGGGCAGTTCCAATGAGCAGTTCTTC	CSVEVGSSNEQFF
TRBD2	-	TRBJ2-5	15	TRBV4-3	TGCGCCAGCAGCCCTCTGGGACTAGCCGGAGAGACCCAGTACTTC	CASSPLGLAGETQYF
-	-	TRBJ1-5	14	TRBV5-1	TGCGCCAGCAGCTTGTCGTATAGCAATCAGCCCCAGCATTTT	CASSLSYSNQPQHF
TRBD2	-	TRBJ2-1	16	TRBV27	TGTGCCAGCAGTCCCTGGGGACTAGCGGGAGGCAATGAGCAGTTCTTC	CASSPWGLAGGNEQFF
TRBD1	-	TRBJ1-5	14	TRBV25-1	TGTGCCAGCAGTGAGACAGGGCTATATCAGCCCCAGCATTTT	CASSETGLYQPQHF
TRBD1	-	TRBJ1-5	16	TRBV28	TGTGCCAGCAGTTTATTCAGACAGGGGAGCAATCAGCCCCAGCATTTT	CASSLFRQGSNQPQHF
-	-	TRBJ2-7	15	TRBV6-5	TGTGCCACTTCGTGGACAGTCCTGAGCTCCTACGAGCAGTACTTC	CATSWTVLSSYEQYF
-	-	TRBJ1-3	15	TRBV10-3	TGTGCCATTGGCCGGGGATGGAGCTCTGGAAACACCATATATTTT	CAIGRGWSSGNTIYF
TRBD1	-	TRBJ1-2	12	TRBV6-5	TGTGCCAGCAGCCCTGACAGGGGACGCTACACCTTC	CASSPDRGRYTF
TRBD2	-	TRBJ2-1	16	TRBV19	TGTGCCAGTAGTCCACGGGAGCGGGAGATGGGTAATGAGCAGTTCTTC	CASSPREREMGNEQFF
-	-	TRBJ2-5	15	TRBV5-1	TGCGCCAGCAGCTGGCAACACAACAACCAAGAGACCCAGTACTTC	CASSWQHNNQETQYF
-	-	TRBJ2-3	12	TRBV2	TGTGCCAGCAGTGGCGGTTCAGATACGCAGTATTTT	CASSGGSDTQYF
-	-	TRBJ1-5	14	TRBV28	TGTGCCAGCAGTTTCGGAGAGGGGGATCAGCCCCAGCATTTT	CASSFGEGDQPQHF
-	-	TRBJ1-1	13	TRBV19	TGTGCCAGTAGTTCCGAGATATTGACTGAAGCTTTCTTT	CASSSEILTEAFF
-	-	TRBJ2-7	16	TRBV30	TGTGCCTGGAACGGGGGAAGTCCGTTTAGCTCCTACGAGCAGTACTTC	CAWNGGSPFSSYEQYF
-	-	TRBJ2-1	15	TRBV4-1	TGCGCCAGCAGATTGACTGTGAGCTCCTACAATGAGCAGTTCTTC	CASRLTVSSYNEQFF
-	-	TRBJ1-1	13	TRBV10-3	TGTGCCATCAAAGGCAGGGAGAACACTGAAGCTTTCTTT	CAIKGRENTEAFF
-	-	TRBJ2-2	16	TRBV23-1	TGCGCCAGCAGTCAATCACCCAGGGGGAGGACCGGGGAGCTGTTTTTT	CASSQSPRGRTGELFF
-	-	TRBJ1-1	14	TRBV19	TGTGCCAGTAGTATCGGCGCAGGGCCCACTGAAGCTTTCTTT	CASSIGAGPTEAFF
TRBD2	-	TRBJ2-1	15	TRBV6-5	TGTGCCAGCAGTCCCGGACTAGCGGGAGCTAATGAGCAGTTCTTC	CASSPGLAGANEQFF